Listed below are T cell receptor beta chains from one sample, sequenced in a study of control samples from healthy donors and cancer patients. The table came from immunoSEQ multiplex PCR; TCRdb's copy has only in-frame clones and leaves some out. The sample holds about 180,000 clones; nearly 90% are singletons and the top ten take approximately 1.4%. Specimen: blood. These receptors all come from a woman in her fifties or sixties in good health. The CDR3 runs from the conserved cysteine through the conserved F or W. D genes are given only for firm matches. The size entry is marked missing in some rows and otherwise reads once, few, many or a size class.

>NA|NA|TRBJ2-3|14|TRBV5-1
CARSGGRGGDTQYF
TGCGCCCGCAGCGGGGGCAGGGGGGGAGATACGCAGTATTTT
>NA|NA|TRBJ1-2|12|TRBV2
CASSLGGGGYTF
TGTGCCAGCAGCCTGGGGGGTGGTGGCTACACCTTC
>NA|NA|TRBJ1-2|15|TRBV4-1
CASTQNGVLNYGYTF
TGCGCCAGCACTCAAAATGGGGTCCTAAACTATGGCTACACCTTC
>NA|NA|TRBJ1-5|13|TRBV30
CAWSVQINQPQHF
TGTGCCTGGAGTGTCCAGATCAATCAGCCCCAGCATTTT
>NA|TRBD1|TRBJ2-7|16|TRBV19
CASAGTGKRGSYEQYF
TGTGCCAGTGCCGGGACAGGGAAACGGGGCTCCTACGAGCAGTACTTC
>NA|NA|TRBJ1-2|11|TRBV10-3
CAIKDSDGYTF
TGTGCCATCAAAGACAGCGATGGCTACACCTTC
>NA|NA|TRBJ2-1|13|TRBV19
CASSQGGVNEQFF
TGTGCCAGTAGTCAGGGGGGGGTCAATGAGCAGTTCTTC
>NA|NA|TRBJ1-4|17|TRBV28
CASSPGAVWGFNEKLFF
TGTGCCAGCAGTCCCGGGGCAGTGTGGGGCTTTAATGAAAAACTGTTTTTT
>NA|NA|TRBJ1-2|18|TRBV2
CASSALLAGPPTNYGYTF
TGTGCCAGCAGTGCTCTACTTGCCGGGCCGCCAACCAACTATGGCTACACCTTC
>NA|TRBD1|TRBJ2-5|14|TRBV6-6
CASKDRGGQETQYF
TGTGCCAGCAAGGACAGGGGAGGCCAAGAGACCCAGTACTTC
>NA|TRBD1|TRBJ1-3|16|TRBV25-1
CASSDPGGASGNTIYF
TGTGCCAGCAGTGACCCAGGGGGGGCTTCTGGAAACACCATATATTTT
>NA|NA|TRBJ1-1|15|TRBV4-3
CASSQDTRPNTEAFF
TGCGCCAGCAGCCAAGATACCAGGCCGAACACTGAAGCTTTCTTT
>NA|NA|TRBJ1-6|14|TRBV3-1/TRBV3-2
CASSQGQVNSPLHF
TGTGCCAGCAGCCAAGGGCAGGTTAATTCACCCCTCCACTTT
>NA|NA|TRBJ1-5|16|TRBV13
CASSLGLGYSNQPQHF
TGTGCCAGCAGCTTAGGTTTGGGTTATAGCAATCAGCCCCAGCATTTT
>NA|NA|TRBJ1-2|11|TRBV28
CASSPADGYTF
TGTGCCAGCAGTCCGGCGGACGGCTACACCTTC
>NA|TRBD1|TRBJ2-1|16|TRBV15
CATSRDFPGQGDEQFF
TGTGCCACCAGCAGAGATTTCCCCGGACAGGGGGATGAGCAGTTCTTC
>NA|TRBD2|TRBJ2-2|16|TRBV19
CASSILAGANTGELFF
TGTGCCAGTAGTATTCTAGCGGGAGCGAACACCGGGGAGCTGTTTTTT
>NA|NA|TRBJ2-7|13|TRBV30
CAWSVRAGMKQYF
TGTGCCTGGAGTGTACGGGCAGGGATGAAGCAGTACTTC
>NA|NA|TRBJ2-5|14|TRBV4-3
CASSQGPGWETQYF
TGCGCCAGCAGCCAAGGTCCGGGGTGGGAGACCCAGTACTTC
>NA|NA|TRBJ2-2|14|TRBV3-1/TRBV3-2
CASSFGGRTGELFF
TGTGCCAGCAGCTTTGGGGGGCGAACCGGGGAGCTGTTTTTT
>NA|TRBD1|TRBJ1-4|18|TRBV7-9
CASSLLSRTGATNEKLFF
TGTGCCAGCAGCCTCCTAAGTCGGACAGGGGCAACTAATGAAAAACTGTTTTTT
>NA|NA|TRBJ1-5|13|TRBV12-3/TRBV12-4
CASSLRKDQPQHF
TGTGCCAGCAGTTTACGTAAGGATCAGCCCCAGCATTTT
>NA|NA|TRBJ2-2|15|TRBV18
CASSPPIGETGELFF
TGTGCCAGCTCACCACCTATTGGGGAAACCGGGGAGCTGTTTTTT
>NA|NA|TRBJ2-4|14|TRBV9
CASSVPARGDIQYF
TGTGCCAGCAGCGTTCCGGCCCGCGGGGACATTCAGTACTTC
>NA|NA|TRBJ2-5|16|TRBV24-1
CATSDQSMGGAETQYF
TGTGCCACCAGTGATCAGAGTATGGGGGGCGCAGAGACCCAGTACTTC
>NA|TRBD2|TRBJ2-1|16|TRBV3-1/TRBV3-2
CASSQMMSGLAYEQFF
TGTGCCAGCAGCCAAATGATGTCCGGACTAGCTTATGAGCAGTTCTTC
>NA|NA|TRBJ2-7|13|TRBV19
CASSILGNYEQYF
TGTGCCAGTAGTATACTTGGCAACTACGAGCAGTACTTC
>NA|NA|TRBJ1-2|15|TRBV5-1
CASNLGSQGNYGYTF
TGCGCCAGCAACTTGGGATCCCAGGGGAACTATGGCTACACCTTC
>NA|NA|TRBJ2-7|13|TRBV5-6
CASSLGTRYEQYF
TGTGCCAGCAGCTTGGGGACAAGATACGAGCAGTACTTC
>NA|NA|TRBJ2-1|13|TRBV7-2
CASSLGSPGEQFF
TGTGCCAGCAGCTTAGGATCTCCGGGGGAGCAGTTCTTC
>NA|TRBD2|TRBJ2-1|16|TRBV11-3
CASSGPGLAVRNEQFF
TGTGCCAGCAGCGGCCCGGGACTAGCGGTTAGGAATGAGCAGTTCTTC
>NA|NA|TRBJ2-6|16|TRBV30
CAWNTLQAAGANVLTF
TGTGCCTGGAATACCCTCCAAGCTGCGGGGGCCAACGTCCTGACTTTC
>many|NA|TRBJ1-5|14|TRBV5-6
CASSLAFGGQPQHF
TGTGCCAGCAGCTTGGCATTTGGGGGTCAGCCCCAGCATTTT
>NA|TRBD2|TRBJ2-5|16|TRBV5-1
CASSLPSGIIQETQYF
TGCGCCAGCAGCTTACCTAGCGGCATAATCCAAGAGACCCAGTACTTC
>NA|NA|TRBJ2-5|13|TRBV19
CASSMQVQETQYF
TGTGCCAGTAGTATGCAGGTTCAAGAGACCCAGTACTTC
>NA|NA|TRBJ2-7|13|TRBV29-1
CSVGSGREYEQYF
TGCAGCGTTGGATCGGGACGGGAATACGAGCAGTACTTC
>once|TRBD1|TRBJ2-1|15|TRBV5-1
CASSYQGASYNEQFF
TGCGCCAGCAGCTACCAGGGGGCTTCCTACAATGAGCAGTTCTTC